Listed here are 20 T cell receptor beta chains from one sample, sequenced in a study of blood T cell repertoires in COVID-19. Sequencing used immunoSEQ multiplex PCR; TCRdb keeps in-frame clones, though not all of them. The sample consists of some 390,000 clones, 70% to 90% of them appearing once. Source material: peripheral blood. The receptors shown here come from a human donor in a cohort sampled during active COVID-19.

The chain couples TRBV4-2 to TRBJ2-6; weak D call: TRBD2 (6 bases). V was cut by 7 bases and J by 3 bases, with 16 bases left in between. Germline V CDR1 and CDR2: LGHNA, YNFKEQ. The CDR3 length is 16 residues. The CDR3 sequence is CASTEEGSYGANVLTF. CDR3 DNA: TGTGCCAGCACCGAGGAGGGGAGTTATGGGGCCAACGTCCTGACTTTC.

This clone was observed a few times. The rearrangement uses TRBV2 and TRBJ1-2; D is perhaps TRBD1 (6 bases). The CDR3 length is 13 residues. Looked up from germline, CDR1 is SNHLY and CDR2 is FYNNEI. Trimming removed 7 bases from V and 6 bases from J, with 15 bases in between. For the CDR3, the DNA is TGTGCCAGCAACGGCAGGGGAGCCGATGGCTACACCTTC. Its translation: CASNGRGADGYTF.

V gene TRBV4-2 combines with J gene TRBJ1-1; D is possibly TRBD1 (6 bases). Trimming pared 2 bases from V and 6 bases from J, leaving 13 bases between. Per the germline V gene, CDR1 is LGHNA and CDR2 is YNFKEQ. CDR3 length: 14 amino acids. In nucleotides, the CDR3 is TGTGCCAGCAGCCAATCCAGGGGTAGGCCTGAAGCTTTCTTT. Its translation is CASSQSRGRPEAFF.

The J gene is TRBJ2-1, the V gene TRBV20-1, with D possibly matching TRBD1 (6 bases). Germline V gene data show CDR1 as DFQATT and CDR2 as SNEGSKA (reference sequence). V dropped 2 bases and J dropped 10 bases, with 9 bases sitting between them. The length of the CDR3 is 11 residues. CDR3: CSARTDREQFF. The CDR3 DNA sequence: TGCAGTGCTAGAACGGACAGAGAGCAGTTCTTC.

V is TRBV10-1 and J is TRBJ2-7, with TRBD2 matching over 12 bases. Germline V gene data show CDR1 as WNHNN and CDR2 as SYGVQD (reference sequence). The CDR3 is 23 residues long. Losses at the gene ends were 6 bases for V and 2 bases for J; bases not matched to a gene: 29. Here the CDR3 reads CASRQTGAIPPSGTSGSPYEQYF. The CDR3 region has the DNA TGCGCCAGCAGACAGACAGGGGCCATCCCGCCTTCCGGGACTAGCGGGTCACCCTACGAGCAGTACTTC.

J is TRBJ2-3 and V is TRBV6-6, with no clear D. The germline CDR1 and CDR2 sequences are MNHNY and SVGAGI (reference sequence). Trimming pared 5 bases from V and 1 base from J, leaving 13 bases between. This CDR3 contains 15 residues. The CDR3 DNA sequence: TGTGCCAGCAGTCCCTCCAGCGATGGCACAGATACGCAGTATTTT. This encodes CASSPSSDGTDTQYF.

The rearrangement uses TRBV28 and TRBJ2-7; maybe TRBD2 (5 bases). V lost 4 bases to trimming and J lost 3 bases, with 10 bases between them. The CDR3 totals 13 residues. Germline lookup yields CDR1 MDHEN and CDR2 SYDVKM. DNA for the CDR3: TGTGCCAGCAGTTCCCCTGGAGGCTACGAGCAGTACTTC. It yields the protein CASSSPGGYEQYF.

This chain links TRBV7-2 with TRBJ2-1; 11 nucleotides align to TRBD2. J gave up 6 bases and V 5 bases, and 9 bases lay outside the gene matches. This CDR3 spans 16 amino acids. From germline, CDR1 is SGHTA and CDR2 FQGNSA. The CDR3 reads CASSPLTSGGRNEQFF. CDR3 DNA sequence: TGTGCCAGCAGCCCGCTCACTAGCGGGGGTCGCAATGAGCAGTTCTTC.

The chain recombines TRBV5-5 with TRBJ2-3, with TRBD2 matching over 7 bases. CDR3 size: 16 residues. CDR1 and CDR2 (germline): SGHKS, YYEKEE (reference sequence). J lost 7 bases, V lost 3 bases, and 14 bases had no gene match. CDR3 nucleotide sequence: TGTGCCAGCAGCTCGTATACTAGCGCTGGAGGGAATACGCAGTATTTT. Its translation is CASSSYTSAGGNTQYF.

The chain joins TRBV5-6 to TRBJ1-3, with unresolved D. The CDR3 has 16 amino acids. V shed 0 bases and J shed 2 bases, with 12 bases lying between them. CDR1 is SGHDT, CDR2 YYEEEE, per germline. CDR3 in amino acids: CASSLAHSRTGNTIYF. The CDR3 coding sequence is TGTGCCAGCAGCTTGGCCCATAGCAGAACTGGAAACACCATATATTTT.

The chain is built from TRBV11-2 and TRBJ2-6; 9 positions match TRBD1. V gave up 5 bases and J gave up 0 bases; unmatched junction bases: 8. The CDR3 consists of 18 residues. CDR1 is SGHAT, CDR2 FQNNGV, per germline. CDR3 DNA: TGTGCCAGCAGCCGCAGGACAGGGGCCAGCTCTGGGGCCAACGTCCTGACTTTC. Its protein product is CASSRRTGASSGANVLTF. Looking up the rest from reference TRBV11-2 and TRBJ2-6 gives the full variable domain: EAGVAQSPRYKIIEKRQSVAFWCNPISGHATLYWYQQILGQGPKLLIQFQNNGVVDDSQLPKDRFSAERLKGVDSTLKIQPAKLEDSAVYLCASSRRTGASSGANVLTFGAGSRLTVL.

This clone was seen only a few times. This chain connects TRBV15 to TRBJ2-6; 9 bases fit TRBD1. CDR3 size: 18 residues. Per the germline V gene, CDR1 is LNHNV and CDR2 is YYDKDF (reference sequence). The ends lost 5 bases at V and 1 base at J; junction bases unmatched: 9. The CDR3 nucleotides read TGTGCCACCAGCCACCCGGGACAGGGTTTGTCTGGGGCCAACGTCCTGACTTTC. It specifies CATSHPGQGLSGANVLTF.

The chain joins TRBV7-2 to TRBJ2-7, with D perhaps TRBD1 (6 bases). Trimming left V 6 bases short and J 3 bases short, with 9 bases between. The germline V gene has CDR1 SGHTA and CDR2 FQGNSA. The CDR3 contains 12 residues. DNA of the CDR3: TGTGCCAGCAGTACGGACAGCTACGAGCAGTACTTC. Its translation is CASSTDSYEQYF.

The chain has TRBV27 and TRBJ2-7, with 10 bases aligning to TRBD2. CDR1 MNHEY and CDR2 SMNVEV come from the germline V gene (reference sequence). Trimming at V came to 6 bases and at J to 3 bases, leaving 2 bases not matched to a gene. The CDR3 runs to 13 residues. In DNA form, the CDR3 reads TGTGCCAGCAGATTAGCGGGAGGCTACGAGCAGTACTTC. It specifies CASRLAGGYEQYF.

The chain employs TRBV6-5 and TRBJ1-3; 7 bases are shared with TRBD1. Trimming at V came to 0 bases and at J to 4 bases, leaving 3 bases not matched to a gene. Germline CDR1 and CDR2: MNHEY and SVGAGI. The CDR3 consists of 15 residues. CDR3 in DNA: TGTGCCAGCAGTTACTCGACGGACAGGGGAAACACCATATATTTT. Translated: CASSYSTDRGNTIYF.

The chain couples TRBV19 to TRBJ2-7, with D perhaps TRBD2 (6 bases). Per germline, CDR1 LNHDA and CDR2 SQIVND (reference sequence). Trimming removed 5 bases from V and 4 bases from J, with 15 bases in between. CDR3 length: 14 amino acids. This CDR3 reads CASSSGDKGYEQYF. CDR3 DNA sequence: TGTGCCAGTAGTTCGGGAGACAAGGGATACGAGCAGTACTTC.

In this sample, this clone turned up once. The chain's CDR3 is CASSIVTGNTEAFF. In DNA, the CDR3 is TGTGCCAGTAGTATAGTAACGGGGAACACTGAAGCTTTCTTT. The gene calls are TRBV19 and TRBJ1-1; D uncertain. The germline gives CDR1 LNHDA, CDR2 SQIVND (reference sequence). The germline V and J ends were trimmed by 1 base and 1 base, with 7 bases remaining between them. CDR3 length: 14 residues.

The chain recombines TRBV2 with TRBJ2-5; 7 nucleotides align to TRBD1. After removal of 7 bases from V and 2 bases from J, the junction contained 10 bases not matched to a gene. CDR3 length: 15 residues. The germline CDR1 and CDR2 sequences are SNHLY and FYNNEI. The CDR3 protein is CASTLIRTGQETQYF. CDR3 nucleotide sequence: TGTGCCAGCACCCTAATTCGGACAGGTCAAGAGACCCAGTACTTC.

The chain joins TRBV7-9 to TRBJ2-7; maybe TRBD2 (5 bases). Germline assignment: CDR1 SEHNR and CDR2 FQNEAQ (reference sequence). Trimming took 5 bases from V and 2 from J, leaving 10 bases between them. This CDR3 region has 13 residues. In DNA, the CDR3 is TGTGCCAGCAGCCTCGACTACGCCTACGAGCAGTACTTC. Protein sequence: CASSLDYAYEQYF.

The chain joins TRBV9 to TRBJ2-3; D may be TRBD1 (6 bases). The CDR3 is 16 residues long. V lost 0 bases and J lost 0, with 11 bases in between. Germline CDR1 and CDR2: SGDLS and YYNGEE. Here the CDR3 DNA reads TGTGCCAGCAGCGTAGCTGGACAGCCGAGCACAGATACGCAGTATTTT. Its translation: CASSVAGQPSTDTQYF. The variable domain in full, with the rest retrieved from reference TRBV9 and TRBJ2-3, is DSGVTQTPKHLITATGQRVTLRCSPRSGDLSVYWYQQSLDQGLQFLIQYYNGEERAKGNILERFSAQQFPDLHSELNLSSLELGDSALYFCASSVAGQPSTDTQYFGPGTRLTVL.